The next 8 T cell receptor beta chains were all read from a single sample in a study of blood T cells in healthy people across ages. Primed by a sample-barcoded 5' primer and a J-beta primer mix, a second PCR proceeded for 7 to 11 cycles. TCRdb analysed the 5' RACE reads with MiXCR anew, one entry per CDR3 protein. Here the sample spans roughly 860,000 distinct CDR3 sequences, under 80% being singletons. Sequences were obtained from blood. These receptors were obtained from a man aged 30 to 45 in good health.

The DNA for the CDR3 is TGTGCCAGCAGCTTAGTTAACACTAGATCGGGCCCAGATACGCAGTATTTT. Its translation is CASSLVNTRSGPDTQYF. V is TRBV7-2 and J is TRBJ2-3; TRBD2 is a possible D gene (5 bases). The germline gives CDR1 SGHTA, CDR2 FQGNSA. This CDR3 contains 17 residues. V dropped 1 base and J dropped 4 bases, with 18 bases sitting between them. Drawing the rest from reference TRBV7-2 and TRBJ2-3, the complete variable domain is GAGVSQSPSNKVTEKGKDVELRCDPISGHTALYWYRQSLGQGLEFLIYFQGNSAPDKSGLPSDRFSAERTGGSVSTLTIQRTQQEDSAVYLCASSLVNTRSGPDTQYFGPGTRLTVL.

This clonotype has more than one count but fewer than ten. V usage is TRBV29-1 and J usage is TRBJ2-7; D remains ambiguous. Trimming removed 4 bases from V and 0 bases from J, with 13 bases in between. CDR1 is SQVTM and CDR2 is ANQGSEA in the germline V gene. The CDR3 covers 14 residues. CDR3 coding DNA: TGCAGCGTTGTGAGCCAACCCAGCTCCTACGAGCAGTACTTC. Translating it yields CSVVSQPSSYEQYF.

The genes are TRBV10-3 and TRBJ1-4; D is unclear. The V end was cut by 5 bases, the J end by 7 bases, with 14 bases between. The CDR3 contains 14 residues. Germline CDR1 is ENHRY and CDR2 is SYGVKD. CDR3 nucleotides: TGTGCCATCAGTCGTGATAGTAGTAGTGAAAAACTGTTTTTT. Its translation is CAISRDSSSEKLFF.

This clonotype has just a few counts. The DNA of the CDR3 is TGTGCCAGCAGCCCGGGGGAGGTCCCCTACGAGCAGTACTTC. Protein sequence: CASSPGEVPYEQYF. The chain joins TRBV7-9 to TRBJ2-7; maybe TRBD2 (6 bases). Germline V CDR1 and CDR2: SEHNR, FQNEAQ (reference sequence). V was pared by 5 bases and J by 2 bases, with 13 bases between. This CDR3 has 14 residues.

This rearrangement joins TRBV30 to TRBJ1-2, with 8 bases lining up with TRBD1. CDR1 is GTSNPN and CDR2 is SVGIG in the germline V gene (reference sequence). After removal of 3 bases from V and 6 bases from J, the junction contained 6 bases not matched to a gene. The CDR3 runs 13 residues. CDR3 amino acids: CAWSVGQGHGYTF. CDR3 sequence (DNA): TGTGCCTGGAGCGTTGGACAGGGCCATGGCTACACCTTC.

The chain employs TRBV7-2 and TRBJ2-7, with 9 positions matching TRBD2. The CDR3 sequence is 16 residues long. Germline V lookup: CDR1 SGHTA, CDR2 FQGNSA. V lost 2 bases to trimming and J lost 3 bases; unmatched junction nucleotides: 8. CDR3: CASSLFVLAGIYEQYF. In DNA, the CDR3 is TGTGCCAGCAGCTTATTCGTTCTAGCGGGGATCTACGAGCAGTACTTC.

J is TRBJ1-4 and V is TRBV20-1; D gene ambiguous. V was clipped by 1 base and J by 4 bases, with 10 bases between them. This CDR3 contains 14 residues. Germline lookup yields CDR1 DFQATT and CDR2 SNEGSKA (reference sequence). CDR3 residues: CSARAWGGNEKLFF. In DNA, the CDR3 is TGCAGTGCTAGAGCCTGGGGTGGTAATGAAAAACTGTTTTTT.

This clonotype has a handful of counts. The chain combines TRBV28 with TRBJ2-4; 9 positions match TRBD2. After removal of 3 bases from V and 0 bases from J, the junction contained 9 bases not matched to a gene. The germline V gene has CDR1 MDHEN and CDR2 SYDVKM. The CDR3 contains 18 residues. For the CDR3, the DNA is TGTGCCAGCAGTTTGAGAGCGGGGGGTTCGCTAGCCAAAAACATTCAGTACTTC. It codes for CASSLRAGGSLAKNIQYF.